This TCR beta chain was recorded in a study of blood T cell repertoires in COVID-19. Background on the study: Samples came from the United States, Italy and Spain, spanning acute and convalescent COVID-19.

Authors' processing steps: Amplification of reference gene primers provided the estimated nucleated cell counts. The repertoire was sequenced with immunoSEQ multiplex PCR; TCRdb's copy has only in-frame clones and lacks some. V and J calls and clone size follow that table, whereas D and trimming were derived from the DNA. The sample includes 100,000 or so clones, around 74% of them seen just once. The clonotype comes from a woman in her seventies with acute or convalescent COVID-19. Sequencing input: peripheral blood.

The CDR3 loop reads CASSSSPGQGFGYTF. CDR3 nucleotide sequence: TGTGCCAGCAGCTCATCCCCGGGACAGGGTTTCGGCTACACCTTC. The rearrangement joins TRBV2 to TRBJ1-2; 9 bases are shared with TRBD1. The V and J ends lost 6 bases and 8 bases, in that order; junction bases with no gene match: 13. CDR1 is SNHLY, CDR2 FYNNEI, per germline. This CDR3 contains 15 residues.